This T cell receptor (beta chain) was sequenced in a study of blood T cell repertoires in COVID-19. Study overall: COVID-19 samples, acute and convalescent, were from the United States, Italy and Spain. PBMCs, B-cell-depleted T cells, or T cells provided the cDNA or gDNA that made up the material.

The assay was immunoSEQ multiplex PCR, and TCRdb's table has in-frame clones only and misses some. The data show a few hundred thousand clones, with around nine tenths seen just once and roughly 9.4% held by the top ten. This clone has just a few counts. The TCR was taken from a woman in her forties or fifties who had recovered from COVID-19. The sequenced sample consisted of PBMCs or T cells enriched from blood (not recorded which).

Here the CDR3 DNA reads TGTGCCAGTAGACGGCAGGGGCACGTTGAAGCTTTCTTT. It encodes CASRRQGHVEAFF. This rearrangement joins TRBV19 to TRBJ1-1, with D possibly matching TRBD1 (6 bases). V gave up 6 bases and J gave up 7 bases, with 15 bases separating them. The CDR3 covers 13 residues. Germline V gene data show CDR1 as LNHDA and CDR2 as SQIVND (reference sequence).